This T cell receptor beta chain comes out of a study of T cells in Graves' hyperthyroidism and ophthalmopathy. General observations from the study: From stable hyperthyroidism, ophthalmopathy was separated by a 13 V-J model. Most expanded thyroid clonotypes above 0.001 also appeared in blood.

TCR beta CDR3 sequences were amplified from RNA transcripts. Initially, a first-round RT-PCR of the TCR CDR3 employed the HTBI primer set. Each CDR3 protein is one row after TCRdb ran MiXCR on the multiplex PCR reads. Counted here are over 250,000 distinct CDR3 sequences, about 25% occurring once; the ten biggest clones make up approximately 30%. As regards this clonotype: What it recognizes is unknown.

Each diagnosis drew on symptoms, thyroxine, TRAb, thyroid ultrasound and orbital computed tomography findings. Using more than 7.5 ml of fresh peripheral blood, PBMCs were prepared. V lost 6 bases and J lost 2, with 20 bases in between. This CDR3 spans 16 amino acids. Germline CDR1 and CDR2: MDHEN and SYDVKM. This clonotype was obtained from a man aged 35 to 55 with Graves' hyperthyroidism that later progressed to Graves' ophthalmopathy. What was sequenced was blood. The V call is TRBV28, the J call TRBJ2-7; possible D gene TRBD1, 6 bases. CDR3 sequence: CASRPPPGTQPYEQYF. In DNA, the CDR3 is TGTGCCAGCAGACCCCCCCCCGGGACACAACCCTACGAGCAGTACTTC.